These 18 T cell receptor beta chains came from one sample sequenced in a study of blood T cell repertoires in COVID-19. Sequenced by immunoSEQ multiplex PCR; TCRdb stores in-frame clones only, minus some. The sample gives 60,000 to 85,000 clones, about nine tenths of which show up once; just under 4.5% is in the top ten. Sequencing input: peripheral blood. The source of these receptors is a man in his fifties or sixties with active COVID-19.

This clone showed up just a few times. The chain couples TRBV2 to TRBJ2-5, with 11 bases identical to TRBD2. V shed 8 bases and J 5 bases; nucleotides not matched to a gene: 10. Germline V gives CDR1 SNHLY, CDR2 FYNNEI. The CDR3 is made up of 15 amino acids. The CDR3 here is CASSVLAGGGETQYF. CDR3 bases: TGTGCCAGCTCTGTCCTAGCGGGAGGTGGGGAGACCCAGTACTTC.

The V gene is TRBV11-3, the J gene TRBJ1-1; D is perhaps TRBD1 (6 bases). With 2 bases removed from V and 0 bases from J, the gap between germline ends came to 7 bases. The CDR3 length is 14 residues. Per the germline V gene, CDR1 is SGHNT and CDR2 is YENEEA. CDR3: CASSLKGVNTEAFF. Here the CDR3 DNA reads TGTGCCAGCAGCTTAAAGGGGGTGAACACTGAAGCTTTCTTT.

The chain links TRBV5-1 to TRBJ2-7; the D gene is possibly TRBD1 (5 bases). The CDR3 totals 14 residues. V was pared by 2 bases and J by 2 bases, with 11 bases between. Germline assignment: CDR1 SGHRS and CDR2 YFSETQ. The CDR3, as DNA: TGCGCCAGCAGCTTAAACGCAGGGCCCTACGAGCAGTACTTC. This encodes CASSLNAGPYEQYF.

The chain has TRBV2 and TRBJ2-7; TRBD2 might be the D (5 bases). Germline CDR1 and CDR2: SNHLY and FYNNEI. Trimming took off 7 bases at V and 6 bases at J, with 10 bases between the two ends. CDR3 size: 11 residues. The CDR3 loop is CASIVGSEQYF. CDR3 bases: TGTGCCAGCATAGTTGGGAGCGAGCAGTACTTC.

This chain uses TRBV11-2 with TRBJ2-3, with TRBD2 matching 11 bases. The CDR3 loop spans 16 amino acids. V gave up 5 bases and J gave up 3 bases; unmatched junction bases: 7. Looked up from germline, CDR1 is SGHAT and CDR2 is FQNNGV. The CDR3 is CASSRYSGGATDTQYF. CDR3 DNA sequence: TGTGCCAGCAGCCGATATAGCGGGGGGGCAACAGATACGCAGTATTTT.

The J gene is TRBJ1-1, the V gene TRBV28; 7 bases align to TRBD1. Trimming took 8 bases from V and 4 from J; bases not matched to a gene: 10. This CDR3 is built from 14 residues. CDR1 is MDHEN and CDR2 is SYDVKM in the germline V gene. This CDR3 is CASSPQDRLTEAFF. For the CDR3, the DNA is TGTGCCAGCTCACCCCAGGACAGGCTCACTGAAGCTTTCTTT.

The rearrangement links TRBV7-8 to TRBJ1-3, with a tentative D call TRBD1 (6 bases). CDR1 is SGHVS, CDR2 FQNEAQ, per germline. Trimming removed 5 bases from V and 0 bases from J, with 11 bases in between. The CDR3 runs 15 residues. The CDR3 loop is CASSPGTFSGNTIYF. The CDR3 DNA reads TGTGCCAGCAGCCCAGGGACATTCTCTGGAAACACCATATATTTT.

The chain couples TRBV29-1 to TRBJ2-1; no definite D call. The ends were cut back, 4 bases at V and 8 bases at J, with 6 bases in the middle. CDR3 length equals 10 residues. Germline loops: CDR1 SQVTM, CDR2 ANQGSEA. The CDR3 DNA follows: TGCAGCGTTGCCCTCTATGAGCAGTTCTTC. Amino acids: CSVALYEQFF.

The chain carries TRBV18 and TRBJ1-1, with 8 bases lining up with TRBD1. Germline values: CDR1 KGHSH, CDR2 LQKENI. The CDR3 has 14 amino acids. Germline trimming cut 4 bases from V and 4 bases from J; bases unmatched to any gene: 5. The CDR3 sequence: CASSQRQGFTEAFF. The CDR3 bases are TGTGCCAGCTCACAACGACAGGGGTTCACTGAAGCTTTCTTT.

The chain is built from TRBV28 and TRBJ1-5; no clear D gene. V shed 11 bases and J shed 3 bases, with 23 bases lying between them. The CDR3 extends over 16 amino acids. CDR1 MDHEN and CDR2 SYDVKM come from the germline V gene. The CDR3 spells CAATALARSLNQPQHF. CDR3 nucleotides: TGTGCCGCAACTGCCCTAGCACGTTCCCTCAATCAGCCCCAGCATTTT. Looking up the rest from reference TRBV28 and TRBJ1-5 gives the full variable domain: DVKVTQSSRYLVKRTGEKVFLECVQDMDHENMFWYRQDPGLGLRLIYFSYDVKMKEKGDIPEGYSVSREKKERFSLILESASTNQTSMYLCAATALARSLNQPQHFGDGTRLSIL.

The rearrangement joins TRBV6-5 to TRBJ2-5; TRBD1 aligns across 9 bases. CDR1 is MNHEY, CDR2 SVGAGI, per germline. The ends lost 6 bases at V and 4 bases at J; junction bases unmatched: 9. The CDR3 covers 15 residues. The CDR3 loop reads CASSKTGGSTETQYF. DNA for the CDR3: TGTGCCAGCAGCAAAACAGGGGGCTCGACAGAGACCCAGTACTTC.

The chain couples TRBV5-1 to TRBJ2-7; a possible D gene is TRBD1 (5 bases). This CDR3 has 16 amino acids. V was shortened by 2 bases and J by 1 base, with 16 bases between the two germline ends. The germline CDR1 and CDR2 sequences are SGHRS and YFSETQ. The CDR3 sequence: CASSLYPDTASYEQYF. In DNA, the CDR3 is TGCGCCAGCAGCTTATACCCGGACACAGCATCCTACGAGCAGTACTTC.

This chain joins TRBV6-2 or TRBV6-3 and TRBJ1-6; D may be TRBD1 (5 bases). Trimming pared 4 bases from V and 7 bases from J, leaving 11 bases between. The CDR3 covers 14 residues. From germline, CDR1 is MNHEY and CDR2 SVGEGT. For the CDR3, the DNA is TGTGCCAGCAGTTCCCCAGGGCGGAATTCACCCCTCCACTTT. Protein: CASSSPGRNSPLHF.

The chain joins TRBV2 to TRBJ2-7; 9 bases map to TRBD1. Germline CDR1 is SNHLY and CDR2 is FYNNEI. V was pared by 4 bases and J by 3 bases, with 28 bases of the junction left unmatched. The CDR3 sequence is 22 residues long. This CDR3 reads CASSVSPGAGTGNRAKGYEQYF. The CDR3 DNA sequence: TGTGCCAGCAGTGTTTCCCCCGGCGCCGGGACAGGGAACCGTGCCAAAGGCTACGAGCAGTACTTC.

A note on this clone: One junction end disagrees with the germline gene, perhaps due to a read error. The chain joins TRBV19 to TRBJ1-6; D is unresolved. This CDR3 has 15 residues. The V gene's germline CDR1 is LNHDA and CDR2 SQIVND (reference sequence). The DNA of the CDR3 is TGTGCCAGTAAGGATCGAAGCGGGGATAACTCACCCCTCCACTTT. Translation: CASKDRSGDNSPLHF.

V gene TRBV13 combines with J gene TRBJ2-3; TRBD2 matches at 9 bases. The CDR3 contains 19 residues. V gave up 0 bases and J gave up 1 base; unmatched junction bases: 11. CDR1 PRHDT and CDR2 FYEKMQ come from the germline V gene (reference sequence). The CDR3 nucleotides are TGTGCCAGCAGCTTAGGAGGACTAGCGTTCAGAGGGGGCACAGATACGCAGTATTTT. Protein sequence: CASSLGGLAFRGGTDTQYF. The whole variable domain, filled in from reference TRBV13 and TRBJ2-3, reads AAGVIQSPRHLIKEKRETATLKCYPIPRHDTVYWYQQGPGQDPQFLISFYEKMQSDKGSIPDRFSAQQFSDYHSELNMSSLELGDSALYFCASSLGGLAFRGGTDTQYFGPGTRLTVL.

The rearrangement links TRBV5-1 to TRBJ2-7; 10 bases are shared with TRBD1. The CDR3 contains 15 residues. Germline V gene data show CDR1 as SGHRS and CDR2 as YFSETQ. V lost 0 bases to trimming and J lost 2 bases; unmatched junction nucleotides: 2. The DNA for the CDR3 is TGCGCCAGCAGCTTGGGGGACAGGGGACCCTACGAGCAGTACTTC. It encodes CASSLGDRGPYEQYF.

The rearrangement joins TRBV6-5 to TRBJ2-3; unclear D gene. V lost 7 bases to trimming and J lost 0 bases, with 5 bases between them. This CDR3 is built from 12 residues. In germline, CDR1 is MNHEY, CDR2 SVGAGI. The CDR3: CASTSSTDTQYF. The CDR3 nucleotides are TGTGCCAGCACCTCTAGCACAGATACGCAGTATTTT.